This T cell receptor beta chain was profiled in a study of early T cells in non-severe SARS-CoV-2 infection (dated by TCRdb to the early 2020s). Study-level background: Because TCR sequencing relied on bulk RNA taken from unsorted whole blood, pairing of alpha and beta chains was not possible.

From a lookup of the germline V gene, CDR1 and CDR2 are SGHRS and YFSETQ. The CDR3 goes from the cysteine to the phenylalanine over 13 residues. The sequence is cut down to CDR3 DNA, 39 bases in frame from base 1. Trimming costs V 2 bases and J 3 bases, and their ends lie 6 bases apart. This clonotype was detected many times. No cognate antigen has been identified for it. Qualities for individual bases were not recorded, and no much larger clone is one base off. Receptors were amplified or captured by 5' RACE. The reads were generated on a NextSeq 500. Unique molecular identifiers were attached to individual cDNA molecules in the TCR library protocol so that sequencing error and PCR bias could be corrected. Both TCR alpha and beta chains were sequenced, and tight co-correlation was observed between alpha and beta sequence abundances in each sample. The authors processed their data as follows. V gene, J gene and CDR3 annotation of TCR sequences was performed with Decombinator V4. TCRs were defined as expanded if a significant change between any two time points was detected under a Poisson model with p below 0.0001. Abundances of TCRs were expressed as counts per million after normalisation to the total number of TCRs sequenced in each sample. MAIT TCRs were defined by TRAV1-2 paired with TRAJ12, TRAJ20 or TRAJ33, and iNKT TCRs by TRAV10 paired with TRAJ18. A search of VDJdb, accessed on 1 November 2021, was run for TCRs annotated to CMV, EBV and SARS-CoV-2, with TCRs annotated for multiple antigens excluded. TCRdb's own reprocessing of the public reads used fastp at Q25 and MiXCR and kept productive beta chains. Each entry merges the rows of one CDR3 protein and shows their most common DNA and genes. These V and J calls derive from TCRdb rather than the authors' analysis. Present in this sample are roughly 90,000 distinct CDR3 sequences, about 14% of which were seen just once. The ten largest clones represent roughly 3.1% of the sample.

Set within a cohort of healthcare workers in London, UK, this nested case-control study involved weekly PCR testing of nasopharyngeal swabs along with blood sampling. Between 23 and 31 March 2020, the week of the UK lockdown, healthcare workers were enrolled and then followed up weekly for as long as 16 weeks. The paper as a whole reports these results and caveats: VDJdb matching was skewed toward anti-spike CD8 responses and likely underestimated virus-specific expansions by missing private and CD4 specificities.

Material: whole blood. This sequence was found in an adult who was a healthcare worker with PCR-confirmed SARS-CoV-2 infection or an uninfected control (not recorded which). The V and J segments used are TRBV5-1 and TRBJ2-1; possibly the D gene is TRBD2, per 5 matching bases. The base sequence is TGCGCCAGCAGCTTTGGACTCTACAATGAGCAGTTCTTC. Its amino acids are CASSFGLYNEQFF.